The sequence of this T cell receptor beta chain was determined in a study of blood T cells in healthy people across ages (dated by TCRdb to the mid-2010s). Describing the broader study: Template switching captured roughly one uniquely barcoded TCR beta cDNA molecule per two T cells in model experiments. The study measured age-related changes in TCR beta repertoire diversity using deep sequencing normalized with unique cDNA molecular identifiers. The donors were split into four age groups: young (average 16 years), middle-aged (roughly 40), aged (around 67) and long-lived (approximately 80). For two donors (one aged 18 to 30 and one aged 80 or older), the study analyzed two additional independent replicas of 1 million unique cDNA reads from the same blood draw.

Inclusive of the bounding cysteine and phenylalanine, the CDR3 is 13 residues long. The CDR3 DNA has 39 bases and is translated from base 1. The germline V gene yields SNHLY for CDR1 and FYNNEI for CDR2. The junction carries 11 bases between V and J, which are trimmed by 7 bases and 2 bases respectively. The donors were roughly 39 Caucasian individuals from Russia, aged roughly 6 to 100 years, who were systemically healthy. Each donor gave about 9.8 milliliters of peripheral blood, drawn into EDTA-treated Vacutainer tubes. Ficoll-Paque density-gradient centrifugation was used to isolate PBMCs, with at least 6 million per sample. Trizol reagent was used to extract total RNA from the PBMCs, yielding at least 5.5 micrograms per sample. The percentages of naive CD45RAhigh/CD27high T cells were determined by flow cytometry on a PBMC aliquot from every donor. Study-level results and caveats: Observed TCR beta diversity per million T cells fell roughly linearly with age, and a significant reduction was already apparent by age roughly 40. Because donor CMV infection status was unknown, age-related changes in expanded clonotypes were potentially confounded. The long-lived group showed more naive CD4+ T cells, fewer expanded clones and increased TCR diversity than the aged group, suggesting age selection. A strong correlation was found between observed TCR beta diversity and the percentage of naive T cells measured by flow cytometry. Estimates of total diversity based on one million sequenced T cells were regarded as lower bounds and as underestimates. Because profiling used bulk unsorted PBMCs, naive and antigen-experienced compartments could not be compared conclusively.

Receptors were amplified or captured by 5' RACE. The listed sequencing device is Illumina HiSeq 2500. The second PCR ran for about 7 to 11 cycles and used a J-beta primer mix along with a sample-barcoded 5' primer. A unique molecular identifier was introduced onto each TCR beta cDNA molecule by a template-switch 5' adaptor carrying 12 random nucleotides. Each sample yielded at least 2.5 million CDR3-containing paired-end reads. First-strand cDNA synthesis was performed from all RNA using the Mint cDNA synthesis kit, with priming by a TRBC-specific oligonucleotide. All cDNA was treated with uracil-DNA glycosylase and then went through a first 18-cycle PCR with the universal primers M1SS and BC2_uni_R. The authors' analysis ran thus. For normalization, 1 million high-quality reads were randomly selected from each sample, with every read carrying a distinct molecular identifier. Instead of being binned into consensus sequences, reads with shared molecular identifiers were discarded. MiTCR, run with a Q25 quality threshold and the strictest error-elimination algorithm, handled CDR3 identification, clonotype clustering and error correction. Lower-bound total TCR beta diversity was estimated with a nonparametric unseen species model using Euler transformation. TCRdb reran the public reads through fastp at Q25 and MiXCR, keeping productive beta chains. Rows with a matching CDR3 protein are joined into one entry that keeps the most common DNA and genes. The V and J calls and clone size are TCRdb's, not the authors'. This sample holds some 940,000 distinct CDR3 sequences; about 27% were observed only once. Clones ranked in the top ten supply roughly a tenth of the sample.

As for this clonotype: What this receptor recognizes is not known. The input lacks base qualities; no much larger clone sits a single base away.

These data also formed part of another study, on T cells of mothers and their children. As the second study states: Donors were nine systemically healthy Caucasian individuals: three mothers and their six children. cDNA synthesis used all of the extracted RNA, with approximately 1.4 ug of RNA in each 15 ul reaction. Sample barcodes and 2-4 random nucleotides were added via the M1S primer in the second PCR. More than 9 million TCR beta CDR3 reads were obtained from each mother, and about 3 million reads were obtained from each child. TCR recombination output is similarly shaped by thymic selection in related and unrelated pairs, with a minor effect exerted by inherited differences. Normalized repertoire overlap in related mother-child pairs was always slightly higher than in unrelated mother-child pairs, but the difference was never significant. Persistent microchimeric T cell clones were not detected, at a sensitivity of around 95 clones per million clonotypes. To look for features that set related mother-child pairs apart from unrelated individuals, the researchers ran deep NGS to compare the TCR beta repertoires of mothers and children. On average, the children were around 11 +/- 4 years old, while the mothers were approximately 40 +/- 4 years old. Libraries were sequenced on Illumina HiSeq 2000 with 100+100 nt paired-end reads after adapter ligation with NEBNext reagents. Mother and child libraries were prepared a month apart and sequenced in separate runs to prevent cross-contamination. For each donor, between about 450,000 and 2,300,000 distinct TCR beta clonotypes were identified. Naive TCR beta clonotypes were estimated from low-frequency clonotypes matched to each donor's FACS-determined naive share, without sorting.

The chain links TRBV2 with TRBJ1-1; no D gene can be assigned with confidence. Sequencing input: blood. The receptor's source is a woman aged 40 to 50 in good health. The DNA sequence is TGTGCCAGCAATAAGGGAACAAACACTGAAGCTTTCTTT. This gives the protein CASNKGTNTEAFF.